This T cell receptor (beta chain) is from a study of PD-L1 blockade in urothelial cancer. About the study: Male sex and bladder-origin urothelial cancer characterized about 85% of the 29 patients. Timepoints chosen for blood analysis were 3 weeks (second dose) and 6 weeks after treatment start. Blood samples had a median of approximately 140,000 T cells, roughly 83,000 unique TCRs, and clonality approximately 0.085.

The sample's time point: pretreatment peripheral blood. Patients had locally advanced or metastatic urothelial carcinoma. TCRdb keeps only in-frame clones here, not all; method: immunoSEQ multiplex PCR. Here the sample spans 35,000 to 45,000 clones, 90% to 95% being singletons. Germline V gene data show CDR1 as MNHEY and CDR2 as SMNVEV (reference sequence). Trimming left V 4 bases short and J 7 bases short, with 13 bases between. The CDR3 has 13 amino acids. The input for sequencing was PBMCs, taken around atezolizumab (anti-PD-L1) treatment. This TCR derives from a woman in her sixties with urothelial cancer. The rearrangement joins TRBV27 to TRBJ1-1; a weak D match, TRBD1 (5 bases). The CDR3 DNA sequence: TGTGCCAGCAGTTACGCGGGGGGGTATGAAGCTTTCTTT. This sequence encodes CASSYAGGYEAFF.